Listed below are T cell receptor beta chains from one sample, sequenced in a study of CD8 T cells in ankylosing spondylitis. Using its own MiXCR run on the 5' RACE reads, TCRdb lists one record per CDR3 protein. The table lists tens of thousands of distinct CDR3 sequences, approximately 6% of them singletons. The sample taken for sequencing was blood, either unsorted or a sorted T cell fraction (not recorded which). Receptors were obtained from a male donor with ankylosing spondylitis or in good health (not recorded which). The CDR3 runs from the conserved cysteine through the conserved F or W. The order of the fields is CDR3 DNA, CDR3 protein, D gene, clone size, V gene, J gene. A D gene is named only where the DNA matches it firmly. Size is omitted from some rows. Given values are once, few, many or a class for expanded clones.

TGTGCCACCAGTAAAGGGCGAGAGCAAGGGTATGGCTACACCTTC,CATSKGREQGYGYTF,NA,many,TRBV15,TRBJ1-2
TGCAGTGCTGGGGGACTAGCGGGGGATTACGAGCAGTACTTC,CSAGGLAGDYEQYF,TRBD2,many,TRBV20-1,TRBJ2-7
TGCGCCAGCAGCTTGGCCCCACAGCTGAACACTGAAGCTTTCTTT,CASSLAPQLNTEAFF,NA,NA,TRBV5-1,TRBJ1-1
TGTGCCAGCTCATCGCTGGGGACAGAGTACAATGAGCAGTTCTTC,CASSSLGTEYNEQFF,TRBD1,many,TRBV18,TRBJ2-1
TGCAGTGCTAGAACATCCGGGACATCGAACAATGAGCAGTTCTTC,CSARTSGTSNNEQFF,NA,many,TRBV20-1,TRBJ2-1
TGTGCCAGCAGCCGCCGCGGGTTAGATACGCAGTATTTT,CASSRRGLDTQYF,NA,many,TRBV3-1,TRBJ2-3
TGTGCCAGCAGCGGACGGACAGGGGGATCTAGCACTGAAGCTTTCTTT,CASSGRTGGSSTEAFF,TRBD1,many,TRBV7-2,TRBJ1-1
TGTGCCAGCAGTTTACAAGGGACAGGACAGCCCCAGCATTTT,CASSLQGTGQPQHF,TRBD1,many,TRBV12-3/TRBV12-4,TRBJ1-5
TGTGCCAGCAGCATTAACAGGGTTACCGGGGAGCTGTTTTTT,CASSINRVTGELFF,NA,NA,TRBV7-6,TRBJ2-2
TGCGCCAGCAGCCAAGAGGCGGGGGGAGAGACCCAGTACTTC,CASSQEAGGETQYF,TRBD2,few,TRBV4-3,TRBJ2-5
TGTGCCAGCAGTCCCTTCTGGGGAGTGACTGAAGCTTTCTTT,CASSPFWGVTEAFF,NA,many,TRBV9,TRBJ1-1
TGTGCCAGCAGCTTACTCGCGGGGAACACTGAAGCTTTCTTT,CASSLLAGNTEAFF,NA,many,TRBV13,TRBJ1-1
TGCGCCAGCAGCTCCAGGGCGGCGACTAATGAAAAACTGTTTTTT,CASSSRAATNEKLFF,NA,many,TRBV5-1,TRBJ1-4
TGCAGCGTGGGACAGGGGGACGGGGCCCAGCATTTT,CSVGQGDGAQHF,TRBD1,few,TRBV29-1,TRBJ1-5
TGTGCCAGCAGCTTAGATCGGCGAGCCCTGGGCTACACCTTC,CASSLDRRALGYTF,NA,many,TRBV7-2,TRBJ1-2
TGCAGTGCTAGCGTTCAAACTAATGAAAAACTGTTTTTT,CSASVQTNEKLFF,NA,many,TRBV20-1,TRBJ1-4
TGTGCCAGCTCTCTTGCCTCCAGGGGAGAGGTCACAGATACGCAGTATTTT,CASSLASRGEVTDTQYF,NA,many,TRBV18,TRBJ2-3
TGTGCCAGCAGCTTGCGGGTCCAGGGTGAGCAGTTCTTC,CASSLRVQGEQFF,NA,many,TRBV5-8,TRBJ2-1
TGTGCCAGCAGCGCCGGGACAGGGGTTTATGGGGCCAACGTCCTGACTTTC,CASSAGTGVYGANVLTF,TRBD1,few,TRBV9,TRBJ2-6
TGTGCCAGCAGCCCCTCGGGGACCTACAATGAGCAGTTCTTC,CASSPSGTYNEQFF,NA,medium-sized,TRBV7-8,TRBJ2-1
TGTGCCAGCAGTTACTCGCCAGTCGGGGCCAACGTCCTGACTTTC,CASSYSPVGANVLTF,NA,many,TRBV6-5,TRBJ2-6
TGTGCCAGCAGCTCCGACAGGGGCTCGGAAGGAGCTTTCTTT,CASSSDRGSEGAFF,TRBD1,many,TRBV7-2,TRBJ1-1
TGCGCCAGCAGCGGAGGGGGGGGGTATGGCTACACCTTC,CASSGGGGYGYTF,NA,many,TRBV5-1,TRBJ1-2
TGCGCCAGCAGCCAAGGGGGACTAGCGGGAAGACGGGCGAGTCGGGAGACCCAGTACTTC,CASSQGGLAGRRASRETQYF,TRBD2,many,TRBV4-1,TRBJ2-5
TGTGCCAGCAGTAGGGCCGGGGAAACCTACGAGCAGTACTTC,CASSRAGETYEQYF,NA,many,TRBV12-3/TRBV12-4,TRBJ2-7
TGCAGCGGGGGTCGTACTAGCGGAAGCACAGATACGCAGTATTTT,CSGGRTSGSTDTQYF,TRBD2,many,TRBV29-1,TRBJ2-3
TGCAGCGTTGAGGGACTAGCGGGAGAAAGGCGAGAGACCCAGTACTTC,CSVEGLAGERRETQYF,TRBD2,many,TRBV29-1,TRBJ2-5
TGTGCCAGCATGGGGAATCAAGAGACCCAGTACTTC,CASMGNQETQYF,NA,many,TRBV2,TRBJ2-5
TGTGCCACCAGCAGCCTTTCTGGTGAGACCCAGTACTTC,CATSSLSGETQYF,NA,many,TRBV15,TRBJ2-5
TGTGCCAGCAGCCGGAGGACAGGCCCATTGGACACTGAAGCTTTCTTT,CASSRRTGPLDTEAFF,TRBD1,many,TRBV6-1,TRBJ1-1
TGTGCCAGCAGTAGCATAACCGGGACTTCAGATACGCAGTATTTT,CASSSITGTSDTQYF,NA,many,TRBV28,TRBJ2-3
TGCGCCAGCAGCTTAGCGGGGCCGAACACCGGGGAGCTGTTTTTT,CASSLAGPNTGELFF,TRBD2,few,TRBV5-1,TRBJ2-2
TGTGCCACATCAGAAATTGGGGAGACCCAGTACTTC,CATSEIGETQYF,NA,many,TRBV25-1,TRBJ2-5
TGCAGTGCCAGGACCTTCTCCGGGAGTTACAATGAGCAGTTCTTC,CSARTFSGSYNEQFF,NA,NA,TRBV20-1,TRBJ2-1
TGTGCCAGCAGCCAGGACTTTAGCAATCAGCCCCAGCATTTT,CASSQDFSNQPQHF,NA,many,TRBV3-1,TRBJ1-5
TGCAGCGTTGTCGGGGACCAGGACACAGATACGCAGTATTTT,CSVVGDQDTDTQYF,NA,many,TRBV29-1,TRBJ2-3
TGTGCCAGCAGTCCGCTGCGATCCTTGGGTCTAAAGGAAAAACTGTTTTTT,CASSPLRSLGLKEKLFF,NA,many,TRBV12-3/TRBV12-4,TRBJ1-4
TGTGCCAGCAGCCTACCGGGACAGAGCTACACCGGGGAGCTGTTTTTT,CASSLPGQSYTGELFF,TRBD1,many,TRBV7-2,TRBJ2-2
TGCGCCAGCAGCCTCGGACACAGCGAAGCTTTCTTT,CASSLGHSEAFF,NA,many,TRBV5-1,TRBJ1-1
TGCGCCAGCAGCTCTAACACTGAAGCTTTCTTT,CASSSNTEAFF,NA,NA,TRBV5-1,TRBJ1-1
TGCAGTGCTAGAGCCCCGGTTGACAAAAACATTCAGTACTTC,CSARAPVDKNIQYF,NA,few,TRBV20-1,TRBJ2-4
TGTGCCAGCAGCGTAGTATCTAGCACGGCAGATACGCAGTATTTT,CASSVVSSTADTQYF,NA,many,TRBV9,TRBJ2-3